The sequence of this TCR beta chain was determined in a study of spatial heterogeneity in lung cancer. This clonotype was found a few times. Antigen unknown. The J segment lost 10 bases and the V segment lost 0 bases, leaving 7 bases of the junction unmatched. The CDR3 totals 16 residues. Time point described: sample taken at primary tumor resection. TCR cDNA molecules each carried a unique molecular identifier. TCRdb processed the 5' RACE reads anew with MiXCR; each CDR3 protein has one entry. Here the sample spans about 100,000 distinct CDR3 sequences, 4.4% being singletons. Findings and caveats of the study: Mutation counts in tumors were tracked by counts of expanded intratumoral alpha and beta TCRs.

The receptor was derived from a male donor with early-stage non-small cell lung cancer. Sequencing was performed on lung tumor tissue, taken at surgery. V gene TRBV12-3 or TRBV12-4 combines with J gene TRBJ2-1; 12 nucleotides agree with TRBD2. CDR3 amino acids: CASSLAPSGLAGEQFF. The CDR3 region has the DNA TGTGCCAGCAGTTTAGCGCCCTCGGGACTAGCGGGCGAGCAGTTCTTC.